What follows describes a single T cell receptor beta chain. The CDR3 runs to 15 residues. The V end lost 7 bases, the J end lost 4 bases, and 17 bases lay between the germline ends. CDR1 and CDR2 from the germline V gene are SGHAT and FQNNGV. This record belongs to a study of blood T cell repertoires in COVID-19. Across the whole study: Spain, Italy and the United States supplied samples that represented acute and convalescent COVID-19. Sample material is recorded as cDNA or gDNA derived from T cells, B-cell-depleted T cells, or PBMCs.

In the study's own analysis: Reference gene primer amplification in the assay estimated nucleated cell counts. TCRdb keeps only in-frame clones here, not all; method: immunoSEQ multiplex PCR. The V and J calls and clone size are taken from that table; D and trimming were inferred from the DNA. The data show tens of thousands of clones, about nine tenths seen once. The V call is TRBV11-2, the J call TRBJ2-1; tentative D call: TRBD1 (6 bases). The receptor was isolated from a woman of 80 years or more with acute or convalescent COVID-19. The sequenced sample was peripheral blood. In DNA, the CDR3 is TGTGCCAGCACCAAAGCCGGGACAACGTACAATGAGCAGTTCTTC. It specifies CASTKAGTTYNEQFF.